The present T cell receptor beta chain was sequenced within a study of control samples from healthy donors and cancer patients. Germline CDR1 is MNHEY and CDR2 is SVGAGI. The CDR3 has 12 amino acids. The ends were cut back, 6 bases at V and 0 bases at J, with 6 bases in the middle. Sequenced by immunoSEQ multiplex PCR; TCRdb stores in-frame clones only, minus some. The sample consists of fewer than 130,000 clones, 70% to 90% of them appearing once. The sequencing input was PBMCs. The sequence came from a woman aged 55-69 years with lung cancer. The genes are TRBV6-5 and TRBJ2-7; D remains unclear. The CDR3 sequence: CASRGNSYEQYF. CDR3 DNA sequence: TGTGCCAGCAGGGGGAACTCCTACGAGCAGTACTTC.